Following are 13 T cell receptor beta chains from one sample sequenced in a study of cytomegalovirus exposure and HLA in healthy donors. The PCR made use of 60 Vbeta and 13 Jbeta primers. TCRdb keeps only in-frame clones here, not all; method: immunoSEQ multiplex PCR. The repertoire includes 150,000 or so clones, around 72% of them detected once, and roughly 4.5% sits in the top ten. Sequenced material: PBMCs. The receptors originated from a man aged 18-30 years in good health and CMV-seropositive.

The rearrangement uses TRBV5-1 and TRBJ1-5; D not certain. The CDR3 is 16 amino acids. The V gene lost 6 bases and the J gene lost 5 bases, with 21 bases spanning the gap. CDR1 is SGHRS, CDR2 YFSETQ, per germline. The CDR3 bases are TGCGCCAGCACCGTGGGAGAACTTGCGAGGGATCAGCCCCAGCATTTT. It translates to CASTVGELARDQPQHF.

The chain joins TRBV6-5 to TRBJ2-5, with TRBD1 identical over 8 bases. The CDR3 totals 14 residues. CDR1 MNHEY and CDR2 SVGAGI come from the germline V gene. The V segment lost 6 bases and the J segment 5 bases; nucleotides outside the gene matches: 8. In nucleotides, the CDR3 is TGTGCCAGCAGACACAACCGGGACAGGGAGACCCAGTACTTC. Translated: CASRHNRDRETQYF.

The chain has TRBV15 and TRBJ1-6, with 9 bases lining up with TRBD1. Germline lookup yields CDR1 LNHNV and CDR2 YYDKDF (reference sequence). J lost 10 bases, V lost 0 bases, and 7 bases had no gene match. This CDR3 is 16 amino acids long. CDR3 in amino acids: CATSRDGGTGWSPLHF. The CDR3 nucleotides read TGTGCCACCAGCAGAGATGGTGGGACAGGGTGGTCACCCCTCCACTTT.

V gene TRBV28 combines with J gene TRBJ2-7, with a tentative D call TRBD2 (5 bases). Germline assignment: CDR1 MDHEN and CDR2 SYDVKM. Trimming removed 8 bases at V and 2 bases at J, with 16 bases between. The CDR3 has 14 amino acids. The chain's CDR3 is CASARPRVTYEQYF. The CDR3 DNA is TGTGCCAGCGCCCGGCCGAGGGTAACCTACGAGCAGTACTTC.

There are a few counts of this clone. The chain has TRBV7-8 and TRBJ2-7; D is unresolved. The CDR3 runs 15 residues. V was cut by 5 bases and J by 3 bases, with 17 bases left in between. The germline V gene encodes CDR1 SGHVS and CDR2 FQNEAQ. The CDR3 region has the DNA TGTGCCAGCAGCCAATCACAGTCATCCGTCTACGAGCAGTACTTC. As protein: CASSQSQSSVYEQYF. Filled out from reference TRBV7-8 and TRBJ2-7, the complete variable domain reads GAGVSQSPRYKVAKRGQDVALRCDPISGHVSLFWYQQALGQGPEFLTYFQNEAQLDKSGLPSDRFFAERPEGSVSTLKIQRTQQEDSAVYLCASSQSQSSVYEQYFGPGTRLTVT.

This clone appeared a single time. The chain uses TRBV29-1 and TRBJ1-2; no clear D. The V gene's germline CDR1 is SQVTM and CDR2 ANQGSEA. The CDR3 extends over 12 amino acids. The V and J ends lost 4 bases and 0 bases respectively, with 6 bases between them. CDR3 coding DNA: TGCAGCGTTGCGACATCTAACTATGGCTACACCTTC. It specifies CSVATSNYGYTF.

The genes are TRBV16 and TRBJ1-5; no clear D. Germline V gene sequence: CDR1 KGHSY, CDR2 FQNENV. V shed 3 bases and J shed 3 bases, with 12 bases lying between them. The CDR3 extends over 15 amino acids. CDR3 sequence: CASSHATGNNQPQHF. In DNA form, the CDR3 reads TGTGCCAGCAGCCATGCTACCGGGAACAATCAGCCCCAGCATTTT.

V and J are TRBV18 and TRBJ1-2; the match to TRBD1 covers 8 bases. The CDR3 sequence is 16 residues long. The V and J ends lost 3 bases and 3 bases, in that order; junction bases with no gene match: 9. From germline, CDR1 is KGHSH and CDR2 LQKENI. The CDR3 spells CASSPVQGERDYGYTF. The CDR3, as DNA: TGTGCCAGCTCACCTGTACAGGGGGAACGGGACTATGGCTACACCTTC.

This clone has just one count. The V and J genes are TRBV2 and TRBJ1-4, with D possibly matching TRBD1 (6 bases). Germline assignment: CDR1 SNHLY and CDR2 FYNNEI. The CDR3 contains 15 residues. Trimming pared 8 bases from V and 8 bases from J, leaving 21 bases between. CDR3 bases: TGTGCCAGCGGAGGGATGGGGGAGGGGGAGGAAAAACTGTTTTTT. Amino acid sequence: CASGGMGEGEEKLFF.

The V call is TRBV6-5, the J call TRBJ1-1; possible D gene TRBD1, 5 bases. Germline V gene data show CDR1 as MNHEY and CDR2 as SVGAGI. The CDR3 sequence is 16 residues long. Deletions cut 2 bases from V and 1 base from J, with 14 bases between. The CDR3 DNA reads TGTGCCAGCAGTTACCCGTCGGGGGGACCGAACACTGAAGCTTTCTTT. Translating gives CASSYPSGGPNTEAFF.

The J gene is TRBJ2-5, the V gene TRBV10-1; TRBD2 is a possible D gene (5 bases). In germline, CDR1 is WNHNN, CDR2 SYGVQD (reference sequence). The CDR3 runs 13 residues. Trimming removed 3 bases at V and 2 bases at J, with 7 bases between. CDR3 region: CASSDPGQETQYF. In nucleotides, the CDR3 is TGCGCCAGCAGTGACCCGGGGCAAGAGACCCAGTACTTC.

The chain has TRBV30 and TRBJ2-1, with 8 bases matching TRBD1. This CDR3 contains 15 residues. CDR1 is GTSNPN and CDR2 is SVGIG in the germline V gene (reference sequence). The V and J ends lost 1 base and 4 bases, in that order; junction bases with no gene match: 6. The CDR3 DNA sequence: TGTGCCTGGAGTGAACGAGGGGACAGGTACAATGAGCAGTTCTTC. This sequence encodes CAWSERGDRYNEQFF. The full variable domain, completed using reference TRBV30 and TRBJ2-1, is SQTIHQWPATLVQPVGSPLSLECTVEGTSNPNLYWYRQAAGRGLQLLFYSVGIGQISSEVPQNLSASRPQDRQFILSSKKLLLSDSGFYLCAWSERGDRYNEQFFGPGTRLTVL.

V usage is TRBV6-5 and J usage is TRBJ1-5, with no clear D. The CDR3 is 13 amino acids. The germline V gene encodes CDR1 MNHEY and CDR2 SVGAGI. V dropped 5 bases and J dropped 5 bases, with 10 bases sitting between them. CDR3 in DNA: TGTGCCAGCAGTCAGGCGTACGATCAGCCCCAGCATTTT. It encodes CASSQAYDQPQHF.